This T cell receptor (beta chain) was documented in a study of cytotoxic CD8 clonotypes in ibrutinib-treated CLL. Study-wide context: Of a cohort that held around 10 relapsed/refractory and 15 treatment-naive patients, approximately 18 were IGHV unmutated.

The CDR3 sequence is 16 residues long. Germline-derived CDR1 and CDR2 are MGHRA and YSYEKL. The ends were cut back, 4 bases at V and 0 bases at J, with 12 bases in the middle. Sequencing used immunoSEQ multiplex PCR; TCRdb keeps in-frame clones, though not all of them. The sample has 150,000 or so clones, roughly 77% seen once. The chain recombines TRBV4-1 with TRBJ1-4, with unresolved D. The sequencing used PBMCs, collected after 12 months of ibrutinib treatment. This TCR derives from a human donor with chronic lymphocytic leukemia. Here the CDR3 DNA reads TGCGCCAGCAGCCTAATTCGGACTGCAACTAATGAAAAACTGTTTTTT. This sequence encodes CASSLIRTATNEKLFF.